This TCR beta chain was identified in a study of CD8+CD57+ T cells in acquired aplastic anemia. The TCR beta profiling, which covered VDJ combination and CDR3 sequence, was carried out using genomic DNA as the template. TCRdb recomputed calls from the reads with MiXCR, one row per CDR3 protein. The table lists roughly 180,000 distinct CDR3 sequences, around 50% of them singletons. The V segment lost 4 bases and the J segment 5 bases; nucleotides outside the gene matches: 12. The V gene's germline CDR1 is WNHNN and CDR2 SYGVQD (reference sequence). This CDR3 has 17 residues. The patients chosen for sequencing had shown expansion of CD8+CD57+ cells (detected by flow cytometry). Blood sampling was performed on the patients, and none of them had received therapy by then. Points on this clonotype: What it recognizes is unknown.

Study-level results: The same twenty-nine CD8+ CDR3 sequences occurred in patients and in controls.

This TCR came from a human donor with aplastic anemia. The sample consisted of sorted CD4+, CD8+, or CD8+CD57+ T cells (not recorded which) from PBMCs. V usage is TRBV10-1 and J usage is TRBJ2-5, with 11 bases matching TRBD1. CDR3 DNA sequence: TGCGCCAGCAGTGTAATGGACAGGGGGCAGGGAGACGAGACCCAGTACTTC. It yields the protein CASSVMDRGQGDETQYF.